A selection of T cell receptor beta chains follows, all from one sample in a study of shared clonotypes between healthy human individuals. TCRdb's copy holds only in-frame clones and misses some; the assay was immunoSEQ multiplex PCR. The table has roughly 2,500,000 clones, under 95% seen once. Sequencing input: naive CD4+ T cells from PBMCs. The source of these receptors is a man between 18 and 29 years old in good health. Some clones in this sample may be carry-over from other donors' samples. Both conserved end residues are part of each CDR3. The D gene is left open where the match is weak.

v_gene	d_gene	j_gene	CDR3nt	CDR3aa
TRBV11-2	NA	TRBJ2-5	TGTGCCAGCAGCTTCGGCGAGACCCAGTACTTC	CASSFGETQYF
TRBV6-6	NA	TRBJ2-5	TGTGCCAGCAGCTTGGGACGTCGGGAGACCCAGTACTTC	CASSLGRRETQYF
TRBV5-1	NA	TRBJ2-1	TGCGCCAGCAGCTTGACGGCGTTCAATGAGCAGTTCTTC	CASSLTAFNEQFF
TRBV5-1	TRBD1	TRBJ2-7	TGCGCCAGCAGTTCTGGACAGGGTTACCCCGGGCCCGAGCAGTACTTC	CASSSGQGYPGPEQYF
TRBV7-3	TRBD2	TRBJ2-1	TGTGCCAGCAGCACAACTAGCGGGATATCGTTCTTC	CASSTTSGISFF
TRBV7-8	TRBD1	TRBJ2-2	TGTGCCAGCAGCCCAGACAGGGATTTGAACACCGGGGAGCTGTTTTTT	CASSPDRDLNTGELFF
TRBV5-1	TRBD2	TRBJ2-2	TGCGCCAGCAGCCCAGGGAGCGGGAGTGTGACCGGGGAGCTGTTTTTT	CASSPGSGSVTGELFF
TRBV28	NA	TRBJ1-2	TGTGCCAGCACCGCAAGCCCCGGCTATGGCTACACCTTC	CASTASPGYGYTF
TRBV18	TRBD2	TRBJ2-1	TGTGCCAGCTCGTCACTAGCGGGAGGGAACAATGAGCAGTTCTTC	CASSSLAGGNNEQFF
TRBV19	NA	TRBJ2-2	TGTGCCAGTAGTAGCGGGGCCGCGAACACCGGGGAGCTGTTTTTT	CASSSGAANTGELFF